A selection of T cell receptor beta chains follows, all from one sample in a study of T cells in Graves' hyperthyroidism and ophthalmopathy. One entry per CDR3 protein results from TCRdb running MiXCR on the multiplex PCR reads. The sample has some 530,000 distinct CDR3 sequences; about 20% are singletons. Sequenced sample: blood. These receptors all stem from a woman aged 65 to 85 with Graves' ophthalmopathy. Both conserved end residues are part of each CDR3. The order of the fields is J gene, D gene, V gene, clone size, CDR3 protein, CDR3 DNA. D genes are given only for firm matches. Some rows have no size entry. The others give once, few or many, or a class for an expanded clone.

>TRBJ2-7|-|TRBV28|many
CASSLPGTFSYEQYF
TGTGCCAGCAGTTTGCCCGGGACTTTCTCCTACGAGCAGTACTTC
>TRBJ1-2|TRBD1|TRBV2|-
CASSESTGGWGYGYTF
TGTGCCAGCAGTGAATCGACAGGGGGATGGGGATATGGCTACACCTTC
>TRBJ2-7|-|TRBV5-1|-
CASTLTGTLFYEQYF
TGCGCCAGCACCTTAACCGGGACCCTCTTCTACGAGCAGTACTTC
>TRBJ2-1|TRBD1|TRBV12-3/TRBV12-4|many
CASRPTGVRHNEQFF
TGTGCCAGCAGACCAACAGGGGTTCGGCACAATGAGCAGTTCTTC
>TRBJ1-2|-|TRBV6-1|many
CASSSQQGSLGGYTF
TGTGCCAGCAGCTCTCAACAGGGATCTTTGGGTGGCTACACCTTC
>TRBJ2-5|-|TRBV7-3|few
CASSLTKEETQYF
TGTGCCAGCAGCTTAACAAAAGAGGAGACCCAGTACTTC
>TRBJ2-7|-|TRBV5-4|-
CASSPARAYEQYF
TGTGCCAGCAGCCCCGCTAGAGCCTACGAGCAGTACTTC
>TRBJ2-3|-|TRBV19|-
CASSSLTSTDTQYF
TGTGCCAGTAGTAGCTTAACTAGCACAGATACGCAGTATTTT
>TRBJ2-7|TRBD1|TRBV6-6|few
CASSYTTGDSYEQYF
TGTGCCAGCAGTTACACCACAGGGGACTCCTACGAGCAGTACTTC
>TRBJ1-1|-|TRBV12-3/TRBV12-4|few
CASSFGGPGSEAFF
TGTGCCAGCAGTTTCGGGGGACCGGGCTCGGAAGCTTTCTTT
>TRBJ2-1|-|TRBV2|-
CASSEYSNEQFF
TGTGCCAGCAGTGAATATAGCAATGAGCAGTTCTTC
>TRBJ2-7|-|TRBV14|once
CASSQEGVVWAPHPTYEQYF
TGTGCCAGCAGCCAAGAAGGGGTGGTGTGGGCGCCCCACCCCACCTACGAGCAGTACTTC
>TRBJ2-1|TRBD1|TRBV7-9|-
CASSLLGTGYNEQFF
TGTGCCAGCAGCCTACTTGGGACAGGCTACAATGAGCAGTTCTTC
>TRBJ2-5|TRBD2|TRBV12-3/TRBV12-4|few
CASSSGGGLFWTQYF
TGTGCCAGCAGTTCGGGAGGCGGACTCTTTTGGACCCAGTACTTC
>TRBJ1-1|-|TRBV28|-
CASSLRRVRQGLAFF
TGTGCCAGCAGTTTGAGAAGAGTTCGTCAGGGGTTGGCTTTCTTT
>TRBJ2-3|-|TRBV20-1|once
CSARSPTDTQYF
TGCAGTGCTAGATCACCCACAGATACGCAGTATTTT
>TRBJ2-7|-|TRBV10-3|many
CAISAGESSYEQYF
TGTGCCATCAGTGCGGGCGAGAGCTCCTACGAGCAGTACTTC
>TRBJ2-3|TRBD2|TRBV7-9|few
CASSPRGTSGRAVTDTQYF
TGTGCCAGCAGCCCACGCGGTACTAGCGGGAGGGCCGTCACAGATACGCAGTATTTT
>TRBJ2-2|-|TRBV11-2|once
CATSLLKDTGELFF
TGTGCCACCAGCCTCCTAAAGGACACCGGGGAGCTGTTTTTT
>TRBJ2-1|TRBD2|TRBV29-1|many
CSVERISGRDNNEQFF
TGCAGCGTTGAGAGGATTAGCGGGAGAGACAACAATGAGCAGTTCTTC
>TRBJ2-7|TRBD2|TRBV7-9|many
CASSPSGIMTYEQYF
TGTGCCAGCAGTCCTAGCGGAATTATGACCTACGAGCAGTACTTC
>TRBJ2-1|TRBD2|TRBV3-1|-
CASSLFNTAGGRDEQFF
TGTGCCAGCAGCCTCTTCAATACGGCGGGAGGGAGGGATGAGCAGTTCTTC
>TRBJ2-1|TRBD2|TRBV10-3|few
CAISPSGANEQFF
TGTGCCATCAGTCCTAGCGGAGCCAATGAGCAGTTCTTC
>TRBJ2-4|-|TRBV19|many
CASTPRTAKNIQYF
TGTGCCAGTACTCCCAGGACGGCCAAAAACATTCAGTACTTC
>TRBJ2-1|TRBD2|TRBV5-1|many
CASSSKGSSGTSYNEQFF
TGCGCCAGCAGCTCCAAGGGATCGAGCGGGACGTCCTACAATGAGCAGTTCTTC
>TRBJ1-2|-|TRBV5-5|few
CASSPGGPNYGYTF
TGTGCCAGCAGCCCGGGGGGCCCTAACTATGGCTACACCTTC
>TRBJ1-1|-|TRBV19|-
CASSRLPGGDYEAFF
TGTGCCAGTAGTAGGCTACCGGGTGGAGATTATGAAGCTTTCTTT